These T cell receptor beta chains were read from a single sample in a study of chemoradiotherapy in HPV16-positive cancers. TCRdb keeps only in-frame clones here, not all; method: immunoSEQ multiplex PCR. The data show roughly 14,000 clones, with approximately 91% seen just once and 2.5% to 3.5% held by the top ten. The source was blood, collected from a patient who underwent chemoradiotherapy. All receptors come from a human donor with HPV-associated anogenital cancer. Each CDR3 is given with its conserved first and last residue. A D gene is named only where the DNA matches it firmly. Where a row states a size, it is once, few, many or the class of an expanded clone; other rows omit it.

DNA: TGTGCCAGCAGCTCCGACATCCGGGGTTTCCACTTT
CDR3: CASSSDIRGFHF
D: -
V: TRBV7-2
size: -
J: TRBJ1-6

DNA: TGTGCCAGCAGTGATCGGGGTTCCACCGGGGAGCTGTTTTTT
CDR3: CASSDRGSTGELFF
D: -
V: TRBV6-4
size: -
J: TRBJ2-2

DNA: TGCGCCAGCAGCCTCCGGGACACCGGACCCTACGAGCAGTACTTC
CDR3: CASSLRDTGPYEQYF
D: -
V: TRBV4-3
size: -
J: TRBJ2-7

DNA: TGTGCCAGCAGTGGGTACAGGGGGAATCAGCCCCAGCATTTT
CDR3: CASSGYRGNQPQHF
D: TRBD1
V: TRBV27
size: -
J: TRBJ1-5

DNA: TGTGCCAGTACGGGTAGGGTTGCCTATGGCTACACCTTC
CDR3: CASTGRVAYGYTF
D: -
V: TRBV19
size: -
J: TRBJ1-2

DNA: TGCGCCAGCAGTAAGGTCGGGGCTTCGATAGAGGGCTACACCTTC
CDR3: CASSKVGASIEGYTF
D: -
V: TRBV5-1
size: -
J: TRBJ1-2

DNA: TGTGCCAGCTCACCAGGGACAGGGGGCTTTGAGCAGTTCTTC
CDR3: CASSPGTGGFEQFF
D: TRBD1
V: TRBV18
size: -
J: TRBJ2-1

DNA: TGTGCCTGGAGTGTAGACAGGGTCTTTGGCTACACCTTC
CDR3: CAWSVDRVFGYTF
D: TRBD1
V: TRBV30
size: -
J: TRBJ1-2

DNA: TGTGCCAGCAGCCAGGGAGGGATTGATGAAAAACTGTTTTTT
CDR3: CASSQGGIDEKLFF
D: -
V: TRBV5-4
size: -
J: TRBJ1-4

DNA: TGTGCCAGCAGCATTCTATACAATGAGCAGTTCTTC
CDR3: CASSILYNEQFF
D: -
V: TRBV7-9
size: -
J: TRBJ2-1

DNA: TGTGCCAGCAGCCTGGACACAGATACGCAGTATTTT
CDR3: CASSLDTDTQYF
D: -
V: TRBV9
size: -
J: TRBJ2-3

DNA: TGTGCCAGCAGCCAAGTTGCGGGTCGTGGCAATCAGCCCCAGCATTTT
CDR3: CASSQVAGRGNQPQHF
D: -
V: TRBV4-2
size: -
J: TRBJ1-5

DNA: TGTGCCAGCAGTTTCGACTACTACGAGCAGTACTTC
CDR3: CASSFDYYEQYF
D: -
V: TRBV6-1
size: -
J: TRBJ2-7

DNA: TGTGCCAGCTGGGCACAGCCGAACACTGAAGCTTTCTTT
CDR3: CASWAQPNTEAFF
D: -
V: TRBV6-6
size: -
J: TRBJ1-1

DNA: TGTGCCAGCAGTGAAGTAACCTCCCTCGGTGGCTACACCTTC
CDR3: CASSEVTSLGGYTF
D: -
V: TRBV6-1
size: -
J: TRBJ1-2

DNA: TGTGCCTGGAGATTCAGGGGGCCTGGAAACACCATATATTTT
CDR3: CAWRFRGPGNTIYF
D: TRBD1
V: TRBV30
size: -
J: TRBJ1-3

DNA: TGTGCCAGCAGCTTGTCCCAGGGGAATTCACCCCTCCACTTT
CDR3: CASSLSQGNSPLHF
D: -
V: TRBV5-4
size: -
J: TRBJ1-6

DNA: TGTGCCAGCCTCAGGGGTCTAGGCTATGGCTACACCTTC
CDR3: CASLRGLGYGYTF
D: -
V: TRBV6-1
size: -
J: TRBJ1-2

DNA: TGTGCCAGCAGTTTGGAATGGACTGAAGCTTTCTTT
CDR3: CASSLEWTEAFF
D: -
V: TRBV6-6
size: -
J: TRBJ1-1

DNA: TGTGCCAGCAGCTTAAGACGGGACAGGCCCTTATTTACCTTC
CDR3: CASSLRRDRPLFTF
D: TRBD1
V: TRBV11-2
size: -
J: TRBJ1-2

DNA: TGTGCCAGCAGCTTGGTATTTATTAGCTCCTACAATGAGCAGTTCTTC
CDR3: CASSLVFISSYNEQFF
D: -
V: TRBV5-4
size: -
J: TRBJ2-1

DNA: TGTGCCTGGAGGGCCCACCCCGGGGTTTCACCCCTCCACTTT
CDR3: CAWRAHPGVSPLHF
D: -
V: TRBV30
size: -
J: TRBJ1-6

DNA: TGTGCCAGCAGCCAAGGACTAGCGGGGCGGTACGAGCAGTACTTC
CDR3: CASSQGLAGRYEQYF
D: TRBD2
V: TRBV4-2
size: -
J: TRBJ2-7

DNA: TGTGCCAGCAGCTTATCATCCATGAACACTGAAGCTTTCTTT
CDR3: CASSLSSMNTEAFF
D: -
V: TRBV7-9
size: once
J: TRBJ1-1

DNA: TGCGCCAGCAGCTGGACTCCACAGGGGCGTTATGGCTACACCTTC
CDR3: CASSWTPQGRYGYTF
D: TRBD1
V: TRBV5-1
size: -
J: TRBJ1-2

DNA: TGTGCCAGCAGCAAAACTTCGCGAGGTCCCACAGATACGCAGTATTTT
CDR3: CASSKTSRGPTDTQYF
D: -
V: TRBV21-1
size: -
J: TRBJ2-3

DNA: TGTGCCAGTATTCGTAGCGGGGGGAACACCGGGGAGCTGTTTTTT
CDR3: CASIRSGGNTGELFF
D: TRBD2
V: TRBV19
size: -
J: TRBJ2-2

DNA: TGTGCCAGCAGCTTAGAAGGCTATGGCTACACCTTC
CDR3: CASSLEGYGYTF
D: -
V: TRBV7-6
size: once
J: TRBJ1-2

DNA: TGCAGTGCTAGCCCTAACTATGGCTACACCTTC
CDR3: CSASPNYGYTF
D: -
V: TRBV20-1
size: -
J: TRBJ1-2

DNA: TGTGCCAGCTCACGAGAGATTAAGGATCAGCCCCAGCATTTT
CDR3: CASSREIKDQPQHF
D: -
V: TRBV18
size: -
J: TRBJ1-5

DNA: TGTGCCAGCAGCCATCCTGAACGGACAGCTAACTATGGCTACACCTTC
CDR3: CASSHPERTANYGYTF
D: -
V: TRBV7-2
size: -
J: TRBJ1-2

DNA: TGTGCCAGCAGCTGGGGTGGTCTAGCGGGGGTATTGTACCAAGAGACCCAGTACTTC
CDR3: CASSWGGLAGVLYQETQYF
D: TRBD2
V: TRBV7-3
size: -
J: TRBJ2-5

DNA: TGTGCCAGCAGCGTAGGCGTCAATGAGCAGTTCTTC
CDR3: CASSVGVNEQFF
D: -
V: TRBV9
size: -
J: TRBJ2-1

DNA: TGCGCCAGCAGCTTGGTGCCTAGCGACAATGAGCAGTTCTTC
CDR3: CASSLVPSDNEQFF
D: -
V: TRBV5-1
size: -
J: TRBJ2-1

DNA: TGTGCCAGTAGCACCGGGACAGATTACACTGAAGCTTTCTTT
CDR3: CASSTGTDYTEAFF
D: TRBD1
V: TRBV19
size: -
J: TRBJ1-1